One sample yielded the 11 T cell receptor beta chains listed below, sequenced in a study of T cell clonotyping in hematopoietic cell transplantation. The time point here: recipient sample about 28 days before transplant, after cytoreduction. Repertoires were generated with immunoSEQ multiplex PCR, while TCRdb's copy carries only in-frame clones and drops some. The sample records about 80,000 clones, roughly 95% being singletons. Sequences were derived from peripheral blood mononuclear cells, sampled before stem cell transplant. The source is a woman between 45 and 60 years old with acute myeloid leukemia. Some clones in this sample may be carry-over from other donors' samples.

V gene TRBV11-3 combines with J gene TRBJ2-3; 7 bases map to TRBD1. This CDR3 comprises 15 residues. Germline V gene sequence: CDR1 SGHNT, CDR2 YENEEA. V gave up 5 bases and J gave up 6 bases; unmatched junction bases: 11. The DNA of the CDR3 is TGTGCCAGCAGCGTAACACAGGGGCCTTGGGATACGCAGTATTTT. It codes for CASSVTQGPWDTQYF. Filled out from reference TRBV11-3 and TRBJ2-3, the complete variable domain reads EAGVVQSPRYKIIEKKQPVAFWCNPISGHNTLYWYLQNLGQGPELLIRYENEEAVDDSQLPKDRFSAERLKGVDSTLKIQPAELGDSAVYLCASSVTQGPWDTQYFGPGTRLTVL.

The CDR3 nucleotides read TGTGCCAGCAGGGAAAAGGACACCGCAAACAATCAGCCCCAGCATTTT. This encodes CASREKDTANNQPQHF. V usage is TRBV6-1 and J usage is TRBJ1-5; maybe TRBD1 (5 bases). Germline CDR1 reads MNHNS; CDR2 reads SASEGT. This CDR3 is 16 amino acids long. Trimming removed 6 bases from V and 3 bases from J, with 18 bases in between.

This sequence joins TRBV27 and TRBJ1-2; the D is unclear. V gave up 3 bases and J gave up 5 bases, with 13 bases separating them. The CDR3 totals 14 residues. Germline loops: CDR1 MNHEY, CDR2 SMNVEV (reference sequence). For the CDR3, the DNA is TGTGCCAGCAGTTTTAGTCAGACTCTATATGGCTACACCTTC. Translating gives CASSFSQTLYGYTF.

J is TRBJ1-5 and V is TRBV19; TRBD1 aligns across 12 bases. V shed 8 bases and J 2 bases; nucleotides not matched to a gene: 10. Germline V gene data show CDR1 as LNHDA and CDR2 as SQIVND (reference sequence). The CDR3 sequence is 17 residues long. The CDR3 loop is CASLKGGQGAGNQPQHF. CDR3 nucleotides: TGTGCCAGTCTGAAAGGGGGACAGGGGGCAGGCAATCAGCCCCAGCATTTT.

The V gene is TRBV7-8, the J gene TRBJ1-2; no definite D call. The V end was cut by 4 bases, the J end by 0 bases, with 6 bases between. The germline CDR1 and CDR2 sequences are SGHVS and FQNEAQ. The CDR3 contains 13 residues. The CDR3, as DNA: TGTGCCAGCAGCTCATCGTCTAACTATGGCTACACCTTC. It encodes CASSSSSNYGYTF. The full variable domain, completed using reference TRBV7-8 and TRBJ1-2, is GAGVSQSPRYKVAKRGQDVALRCDPISGHVSLFWYQQALGQGPEFLTYFQNEAQLDKSGLPSDRFFAERPEGSVSTLKIQRTQQEDSAVYLCASSSSSNYGYTFGSGTRLTVV.

This chain connects TRBV12-5 to TRBJ1-1; D possibly corresponds to TRBD1 (5 bases). CDR1 is LGHNT and CDR2 is FRNRAP in the germline V gene. The CDR3 contains 17 residues. Deletions cut 2 bases from V and 6 bases from J, with 22 bases between. The CDR3 bases are TGTGCTAGTGGTTTGAGTGTCGTCGACAGCCTGAAGGCTGAAGCTTTCTTT. Protein: CASGLSVVDSLKAEAFF.

The V call is TRBV5-1, the J call TRBJ1-1; D may be TRBD1 (6 bases). Trimming pared 3 bases from V and 1 base from J, leaving 13 bases between. This CDR3 region has 15 residues. Germline V gene sequence: CDR1 SGHRS, CDR2 YFSETQ. This CDR3 reads CASSSLAGANTEAFF. DNA of the CDR3: TGCGCCAGCAGCTCCCTTGCAGGGGCGAACACTGAAGCTTTCTTT.

J is TRBJ2-7 and V is TRBV9, with TRBD1 matching 8 bases. The V gene end was trimmed by 5 bases and the J gene end by 0 bases; junction bases not matched to a gene: 1. CDR3 length: 13 residues. From germline, CDR1 is SGDLS and CDR2 YYNGEE. CDR3 amino acids: CASRGQASYEQYF. CDR3 nucleotides: TGTGCCAGCAGGGGACAGGCCTCCTACGAGCAGTACTTC.

The V and J genes are TRBV28 and TRBJ1-1; perhaps TRBD1 as D (6 bases). This CDR3 contains 16 residues. With 0 bases removed from V and 6 bases from J, the gap between germline ends came to 17 bases. The germline CDR1 and CDR2 sequences are MDHEN and SYDVKM. CDR3 in DNA: TGTGCCAGCAGTTTATGGGGGGCGAAGTCTTTGTCTGAAGCTTTCTTT. Protein: CASSLWGAKSLSEAFF. Filled out from reference TRBV28 and TRBJ1-1, the complete variable domain reads DVKVTQSSRYLVKRTGEKVFLECVQDMDHENMFWYRQDPGLGLRLIYFSYDVKMKEKGDIPEGYSVSREKKERFSLILESASTNQTSMYLCASSLWGAKSLSEAFFGQGTRLTVV.

The V call is TRBV6-1, the J call TRBJ1-2, with TRBD1 identical over 8 bases. The V segment lost 10 bases and the J segment 8 bases; nucleotides outside the gene matches: 15. Germline V gives CDR1 MNHNS, CDR2 SASEGT. This CDR3 contains 14 residues. This CDR3 reads CANSEYRGGSGYTF. The CDR3 DNA sequence: TGTGCCAACTCAGAGTACAGGGGGGGCTCAGGCTACACCTTC.

The chain recombines TRBV5-6 with TRBJ1-1; 7 bases are shared with TRBD1. The CDR3 covers 16 residues. V lost 1 base and J lost 0; bases outside the gene matches: 6. Germline lookup yields CDR1 SGHDT and CDR2 YYEEEE. The CDR3 here is CASSLFETGVNTEAFF. Here the CDR3 DNA reads TGTGCCAGCAGCTTGTTCGAAACAGGGGTGAACACTGAAGCTTTCTTT.